These T cell receptor beta chains were read from a single sample in a study of early T cells in non-severe SARS-CoV-2 infection. TCRdb independently ran MiXCR on the 5' RACE reads; one entry per CDR3 protein. The top ten clones hold about 9.3% of a sample with about 59,000 distinct CDR3 sequences, 13% of them seen once. The sample in question was whole blood, obtained at baseline. The receptor set was obtained from an adult who was a healthcare worker with PCR-confirmed SARS-CoV-2 infection or an uninfected control (not recorded which). Both conserved end residues are trimmed from each CDR3. Each record gives: J gene, V gene, D gene, CDR3 protein. A D gene is named only where the DNA matches it firmly.

J: TRBJ2-1
V: TRBV20-1
D: NA
CDR3: SEQGQAGSYNEQF

J: TRBJ2-5
V: TRBV20-1
D: TRBD2
CDR3: SARDIGREGPETQY

J: TRBJ2-6
V: TRBV18
D: TRBD1
CDR3: ASSIQGPGGANVLT

J: TRBJ2-1
V: TRBV4-1
D: TRBD1
CDR3: ASSQSPGQGINEQF

J: TRBJ1-3
V: TRBV13
D: NA
CDR3: ASSSSRNSGNTIY

J: TRBJ2-7
V: TRBV6-2/TRBV6-3
D: TRBD1
CDR3: ASSRQGPSYEQY

J: TRBJ1-6
V: TRBV6-5
D: NA
CDR3: ASKEAGYNSPLH

J: TRBJ2-1
V: TRBV7-2
D: NA
CDR3: ASSFEAGSYNEQF

J: TRBJ1-5
V: TRBV28
D: TRBD1
CDR3: ASGLSGTGYQPQH

J: TRBJ2-1
V: TRBV7-6
D: TRBD2
CDR3: ASSLGGLAGYNEQF

J: TRBJ2-7
V: TRBV27
D: TRBD1
CDR3: ASRATANRGMNEQY

J: TRBJ1-3
V: TRBV7-3
D: NA
CDR3: ASSNKLGNTIY

J: TRBJ1-6
V: TRBV9
D: NA
CDR3: ASSVAVEDNSPLH

J: TRBJ2-5
V: TRBV4-2
D: NA
CDR3: ASSQGQYQETQY

J: TRBJ2-2
V: TRBV4-2
D: NA
CDR3: ASSQDHGVTGELF

J: TRBJ2-7
V: TRBV29-1
D: NA
CDR3: SAWDTPYEQY

J: TRBJ2-3
V: TRBV29-1
D: TRBD2
CDR3: SVELQRGLGTDTQY

J: TRBJ1-1
V: TRBV7-2
D: NA
CDR3: ASSSQISGTEAF

J: TRBJ2-7
V: TRBV9
D: TRBD1
CDR3: ASSLGQGWEQY

J: TRBJ2-7
V: TRBV7-6
D: NA
CDR3: ASSETGAGEQY

J: TRBJ2-4
V: TRBV7-9
D: NA
CDR3: ASSLAGGDGGKNIQY

J: TRBJ1-2
V: TRBV6-5
D: TRBD1
CDR3: ASSFQGANYGYT

J: TRBJ2-7
V: TRBV27
D: NA
CDR3: ASSPRATGRSSYEQY

J: TRBJ2-7
V: TRBV7-9
D: NA
CDR3: ASSPSGAPYEQY

J: TRBJ2-1
V: TRBV9
D: TRBD2
CDR3: ASGEGGVKYNEQF

J: TRBJ1-2
V: TRBV20-1
D: NA
CDR3: SASHPNYGYT

J: TRBJ2-3
V: TRBV7-8
D: TRBD2
CDR3: ASSLPAGATDTQY

J: TRBJ2-3
V: TRBV3-1
D: NA
CDR3: ASSQPPPNTDTQY

J: TRBJ1-5
V: TRBV7-2
D: NA
CDR3: ASSLVDSRGNQPQH

J: TRBJ1-5
V: TRBV24-1
D: NA
CDR3: ATTDSYSNQPQH

J: TRBJ2-1
V: TRBV28
D: NA
CDR3: ASSLWRGVTYNEQF

J: TRBJ1-2
V: TRBV20-1
D: TRBD1
CDR3: SAGTGEFDGYT

J: TRBJ2-3
V: TRBV12-3/TRBV12-4
D: NA
CDR3: ASSFGRVSTDTQY

J: TRBJ1-1
V: TRBV7-9
D: NA
CDR3: ASSWTQGTEAF

J: TRBJ1-1
V: TRBV12-3/TRBV12-4
D: NA
CDR3: ASIGTLGTEAF

J: TRBJ2-4
V: TRBV5-1
D: TRBD1
CDR3: ASSYLTGGDQKNIQY

J: TRBJ1-2
V: TRBV5-1
D: NA
CDR3: ASSLGDSLLGYT

J: TRBJ1-4
V: TRBV20-1
D: NA
CDR3: SASSTNEKLF

J: TRBJ1-2
V: TRBV12-3/TRBV12-4
D: TRBD1
CDR3: ASSSGTGTSGYGYT

J: TRBJ2-5
V: TRBV2
D: NA
CDR3: ASSVNRDKVTQY